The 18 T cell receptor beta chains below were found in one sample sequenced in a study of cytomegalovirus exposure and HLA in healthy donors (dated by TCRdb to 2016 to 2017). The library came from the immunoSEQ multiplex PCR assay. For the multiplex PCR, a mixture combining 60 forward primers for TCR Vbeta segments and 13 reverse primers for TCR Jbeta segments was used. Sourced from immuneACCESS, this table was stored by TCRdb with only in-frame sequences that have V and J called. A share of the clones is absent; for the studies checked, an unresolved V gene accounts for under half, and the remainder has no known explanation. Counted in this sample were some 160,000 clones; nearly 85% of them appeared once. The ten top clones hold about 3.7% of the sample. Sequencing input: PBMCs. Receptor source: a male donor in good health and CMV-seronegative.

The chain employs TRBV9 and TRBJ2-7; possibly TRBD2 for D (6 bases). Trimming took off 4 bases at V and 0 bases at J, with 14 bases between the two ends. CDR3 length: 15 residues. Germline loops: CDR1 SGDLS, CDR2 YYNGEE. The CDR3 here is CASSPTGGTSYEQYF. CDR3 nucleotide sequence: TGTGCCAGCAGCCCGACGGGCGGGACCTCCTACGAGCAGTACTTC.

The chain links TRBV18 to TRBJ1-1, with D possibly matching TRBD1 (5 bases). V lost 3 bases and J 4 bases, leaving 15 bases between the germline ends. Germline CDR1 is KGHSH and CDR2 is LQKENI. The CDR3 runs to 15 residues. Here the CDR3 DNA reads TGTGCCAGCTCACCGGACAAGGTAGGATCCACTGAAGCTTTCTTT. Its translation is CASSPDKVGSTEAFF.

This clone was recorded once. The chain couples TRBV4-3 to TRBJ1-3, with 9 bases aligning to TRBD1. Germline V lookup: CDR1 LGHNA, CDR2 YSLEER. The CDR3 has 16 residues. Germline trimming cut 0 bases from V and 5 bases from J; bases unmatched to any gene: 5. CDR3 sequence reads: CASSQDGGTGRNTIYF. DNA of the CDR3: TGCGCCAGCAGCCAAGACGGCGGGACAGGGAGAAACACCATATATTTT.

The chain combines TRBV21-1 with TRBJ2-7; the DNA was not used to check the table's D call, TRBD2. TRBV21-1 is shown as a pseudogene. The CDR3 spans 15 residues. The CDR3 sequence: CASSNLPSVDNEQYF. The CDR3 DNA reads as TGTGCCAGCAGCAATTTGCCCAGCGTGGATAACGAGCAGTACTTC.

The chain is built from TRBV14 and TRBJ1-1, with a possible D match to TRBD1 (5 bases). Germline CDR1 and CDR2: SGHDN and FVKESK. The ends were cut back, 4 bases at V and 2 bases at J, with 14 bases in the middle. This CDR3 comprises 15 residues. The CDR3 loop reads CASSPHRGVNTEAFF. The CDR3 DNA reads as TGTGCCAGCAGCCCCCACCGGGGGGTTAACACTGAAGCTTTCTTT.

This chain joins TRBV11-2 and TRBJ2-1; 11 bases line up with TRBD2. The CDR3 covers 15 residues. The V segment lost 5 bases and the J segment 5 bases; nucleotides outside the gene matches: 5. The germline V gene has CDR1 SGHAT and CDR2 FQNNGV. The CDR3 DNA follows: TGTGCCAGCAGCCCCCTAGCGGGAGGTCACAATGAGCAGTTCTTC. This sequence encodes CASSPLAGGHNEQFF. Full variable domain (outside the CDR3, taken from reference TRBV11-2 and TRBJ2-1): EAGVAQSPRYKIIEKRQSVAFWCNPISGHATLYWYQQILGQGPKLLIQFQNNGVVDDSQLPKDRFSAERLKGVDSTLKIQPAKLEDSAVYLCASSPLAGGHNEQFFGPGTRLTVL.

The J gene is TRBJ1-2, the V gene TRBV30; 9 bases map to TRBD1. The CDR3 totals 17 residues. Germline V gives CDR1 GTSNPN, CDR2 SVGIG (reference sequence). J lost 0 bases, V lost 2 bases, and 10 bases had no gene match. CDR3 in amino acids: CAWSMGTGPYSNYGYTF. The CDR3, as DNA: TGTGCCTGGAGTATGGGGACAGGGCCATACTCTAACTATGGCTACACCTTC.

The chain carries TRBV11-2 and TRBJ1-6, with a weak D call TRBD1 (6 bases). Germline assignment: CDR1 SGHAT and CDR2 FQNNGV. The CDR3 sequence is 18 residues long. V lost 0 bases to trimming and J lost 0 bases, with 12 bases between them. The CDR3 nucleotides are TGTGCCAGCAGCTTAGAAGACAGGCATGGCTCCTATAATTCACCCCTCCACTTT. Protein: CASSLEDRHGSYNSPLHF. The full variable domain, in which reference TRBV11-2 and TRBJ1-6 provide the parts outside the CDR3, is EAGVAQSPRYKIIEKRQSVAFWCNPISGHATLYWYQQILGQGPKLLIQFQNNGVVDDSQLPKDRFSAERLKGVDSTLKIQPAKLEDSAVYLCASSLEDRHGSYNSPLHFGNGTRLTVT.

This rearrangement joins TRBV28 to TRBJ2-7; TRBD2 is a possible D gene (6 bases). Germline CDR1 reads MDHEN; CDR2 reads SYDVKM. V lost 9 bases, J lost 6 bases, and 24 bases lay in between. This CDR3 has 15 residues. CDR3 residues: CASGLRAKGLGEQYF. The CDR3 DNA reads TGTGCCAGTGGACTTCGGGCGAAGGGACTGGGCGAGCAGTACTTC.

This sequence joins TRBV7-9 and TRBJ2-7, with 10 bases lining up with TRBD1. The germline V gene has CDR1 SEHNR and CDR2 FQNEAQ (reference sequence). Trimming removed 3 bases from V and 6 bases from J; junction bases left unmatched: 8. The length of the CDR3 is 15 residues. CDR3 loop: CASSFPGQGIREQYF. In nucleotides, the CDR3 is TGTGCCAGCAGCTTCCCGGGACAGGGGATACGCGAGCAGTACTTC.

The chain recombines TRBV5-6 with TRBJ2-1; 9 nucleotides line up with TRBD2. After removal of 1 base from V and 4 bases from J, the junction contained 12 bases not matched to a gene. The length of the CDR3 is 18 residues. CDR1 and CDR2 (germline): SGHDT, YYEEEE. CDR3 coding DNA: TGTGCCAGCAGCTTGCAACTAGCGGGCCCTGTCGGTTACAATGAGCAGTTCTTC. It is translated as CASSLQLAGPVGYNEQFF.

The CDR3 loop is CASSLKGSGGSSTDTQYF. CDR3 coding DNA: TGTGCCAGCAGCTTGAAGGGAAGCGGGGGGAGTAGCACAGATACGCAGTATTTT. The chain employs TRBV11-3 and TRBJ2-3; 9 positions match TRBD2. Unmatched junction bases numbered 10, after V lost 3 bases and J lost 0 bases. Germline V gives CDR1 SGHNT, CDR2 YENEEA. The length of the CDR3 is 18 residues.

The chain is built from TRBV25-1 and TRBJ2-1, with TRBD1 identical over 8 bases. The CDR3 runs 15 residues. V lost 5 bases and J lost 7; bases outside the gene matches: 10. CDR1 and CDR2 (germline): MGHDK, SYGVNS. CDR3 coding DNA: TGTGCCAGCAGTTCCCCCGGACAGGGCAGGAATGAGCAGTTCTTC. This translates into CASSSPGQGRNEQFF. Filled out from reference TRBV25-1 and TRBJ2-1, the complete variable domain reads EADIYQTPRYLVIGTGKKITLECSQTMGHDKMYWYQQDPGMELHLIHYSYGVNSTEKGDLSSESTVSRIRTEHFPLTLESARPSHTSQYLCASSSPGQGRNEQFFGPGTRLTVL.

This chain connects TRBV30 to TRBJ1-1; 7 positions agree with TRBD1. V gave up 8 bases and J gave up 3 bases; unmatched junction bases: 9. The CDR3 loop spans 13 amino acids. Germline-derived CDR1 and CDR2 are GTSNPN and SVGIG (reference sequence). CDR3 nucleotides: TGTGCCCGCCGTGGGGACAGCTACACTGAAGCTTTCTTT. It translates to CARRGDSYTEAFF.

The CDR3: CASSLYSPPNEQFF. The CDR3, as DNA: TGCGCCAGCAGCTTATACAGCCCCCCCAATGAGCAGTTCTTC. This chain connects TRBV5-1 to TRBJ2-1; no clear D gene. The germline V and J ends were trimmed by 2 bases and 6 bases, with 12 bases remaining between them. The CDR3 extends over 14 amino acids. Germline V gene data show CDR1 as SGHRS and CDR2 as YFSETQ.

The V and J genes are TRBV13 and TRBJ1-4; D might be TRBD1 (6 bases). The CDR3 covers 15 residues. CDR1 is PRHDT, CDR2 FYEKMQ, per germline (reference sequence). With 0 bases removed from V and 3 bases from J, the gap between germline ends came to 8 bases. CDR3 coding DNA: TGTGCCAGCAGCTTAGGGCGACAGGCTAATGAAAAACTGTTTTTT. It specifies CASSLGRQANEKLFF.

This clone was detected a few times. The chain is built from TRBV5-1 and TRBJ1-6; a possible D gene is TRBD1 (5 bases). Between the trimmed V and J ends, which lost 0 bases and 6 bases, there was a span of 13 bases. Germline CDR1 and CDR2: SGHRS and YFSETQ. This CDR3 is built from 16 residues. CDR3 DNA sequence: TGCGCCAGCAGCTTGGTAACGGGGGGTAGTAATTCACCCCTCCACTTT. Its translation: CASSLVTGGSNSPLHF.

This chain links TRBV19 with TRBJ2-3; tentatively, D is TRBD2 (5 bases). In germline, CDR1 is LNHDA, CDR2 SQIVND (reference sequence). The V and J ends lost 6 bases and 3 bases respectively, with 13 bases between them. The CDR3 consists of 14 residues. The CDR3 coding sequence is TGTGCCAGTAGCCCTCCGGGAACGACAGATACGCAGTATTTT. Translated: CASSPPGTTDTQYF.